This T cell receptor beta chain is from a study of STAT5B mutations in CD4+ large granular lymphocyte leukemia. Study-wide results and limits: TRBV06-family usage was enriched in top patient clones (8/27) versus controls (2/35).

About this clone itself: The antigen is undetermined.

The CDR3 totals 13 residues. Germline loops: CDR1 MNHNS, CDR2 SASEGT. V gave up 2 bases and J gave up 7 bases, with 11 bases separating them. TCRdb's table, derived via immunoSEQ multiplex PCR, lists solely in-frame clones and lacks some. The top ten hold around 0.33% of the sample, which has tens of thousands of clones, approximately 80% seen once. The genes are TRBV6-1 and TRBJ1-1; no clear D gene. Specimen: CD4+ T cells from blood buffy coats. This receptor was obtained from a human donor in good health. In nucleotides, the CDR3 is TGTGCCAGCAGTGAACTAACCCCCGATGAAGCTTTCTTT. Protein sequence: CASSELTPDEAFF.